A selection of T cell receptor beta chains follows, all from one sample in a study of T-cell memory formation after mild COVID-19. TCRdb reanalysed the 5' RACE reads using MiXCR and keeps one entry per CDR3 protein. The data contain 300,000 or so distinct CDR3 sequences, 15% of them singletons. Sample: PBMCs or a T cell subset sorted from them (not recorded which). The origin of the receptors is a man between 18 and 35 years old who had mild COVID-19 (a few samples of this study predate the infection). Cell type and time point are not known. CDR3s include the opening cysteine and the closing phenylalanine or tryptophan. The D gene is left open where the match is weak. Not every row has a clone size; where given, it reads once, few, many or a size class.

V,D,J,size,DNA,CDR3
TRBV11-2,NA,TRBJ1-2,NA,TGTGCCAGCAGCACAGACAGGATCAGCTATGGCTACACCTTC,CASSTDRISYGYTF
TRBV5-1,TRBD1,TRBJ1-2,NA,TGCGCCAGCAGCTTGGATACAACAGGGGGTATCTATGGCTACACCTTC,CASSLDTTGGIYGYTF
TRBV9,NA,TRBJ2-7,medium-sized,TGTGCCAGCAGCTTAGCCGGGGATGACTACGAGCAGTACTTC,CASSLAGDDYEQYF
TRBV7-9,TRBD2,TRBJ2-7,few,TGTGCCAGCAGCCGTCATAGCGGGGGGTATTTCAACGAGCAGTACTTC,CASSRHSGGYFNEQYF
TRBV9,NA,TRBJ1-3,NA,TGTGCCAGCAGCTCCAATCCAGGGTCCTCTGGAAACACCATATATTTT,CASSSNPGSSGNTIYF
TRBV12-3/TRBV12-4,NA,TRBJ2-3,NA,TGTGCCAGCCGAAGACGACAGAACACAGATACGCAGTATTTT,CASRRRQNTDTQYF
TRBV12-3/TRBV12-4,NA,TRBJ1-1,many,TGTGCCAGCAGTTATTACACTGAAGCTTTCTTT,CASSYYTEAFF
TRBV27,NA,TRBJ1-1,many,TGTGCCAGCAGTCCGGCGGGACGGCTGAACACTGAAGCTTTCTTT,CASSPAGRLNTEAFF
TRBV7-2,TRBD2,TRBJ2-3,few,TGTGCCAGCAGCCGCCACTTAGCGGGGGGGCCTCAGCCAGATACGCAGTATTTT,CASSRHLAGGPQPDTQYF
TRBV24-1,NA,TRBJ1-2,few,TGTGCCACCAGTCCTCGAGGCTCGGGGATCGGCGGCTACACCTTC,CATSPRGSGIGGYTF
TRBV24-1,TRBD1,TRBJ1-1,few,TGTGCCACCAGTGAGCGCAGGGGGTACGACACTGAAGCTTTCTTT,CATSERRGYDTEAFF
TRBV4-3,NA,TRBJ1-2,NA,TGCGCCAGCAGCCAAGATTATGGGGAGATTAGAGGCTACACCTTC,CASSQDYGEIRGYTF
TRBV6-5,TRBD2,TRBJ2-5,many,TGTGCCACGGGGGGGCCCAAAGAGACCCAGTACTTC,CATGGPKETQYF
TRBV7-9,NA,TRBJ2-7,few,TGTGCCAGCAGCGAATCGGTGGTGTCCCACGAGCAGTACTTC,CASSESVVSHEQYF
TRBV20-1,NA,TRBJ2-7,NA,TGCAGTGCTATAGCCGGCTCGATGGCCACCTACGAGCAGTACTTC,CSAIAGSMATYEQYF
TRBV30,NA,TRBJ1-6,few,TGTGCCTGGAGTATATGGGACGGGGGTAATTCACCCCTCCACTTT,CAWSIWDGGNSPLHF
TRBV12-3/TRBV12-4,NA,TRBJ2-7,few,TGTGCCAGCAGTTTTCAAACAGGGGGGGGCTACGAGCAGTACTTC,CASSFQTGGGYEQYF
TRBV24-1,NA,TRBJ2-5,NA,TGTGCCACCAGCGACAGGCGGGGGACCCAGTACTTC,CATSDRRGTQYF
TRBV6-2/TRBV6-3,TRBD1,TRBJ2-4,few,TGTGCCAGCTGTCGGGACAGGGACGTCGGGAACATTCAGTACTTC,CASCRDRDVGNIQYF
TRBV9,NA,TRBJ2-3,once,TGTGCCAGCAGCCCGAGGGCGGCGGGGTTTAGCACAGATACGCAGTATTTT,CASSPRAAGFSTDTQYF
TRBV12-3/TRBV12-4,TRBD1,TRBJ1-2,few,TGTGCCAGCAGTTTTCGGACAGGGGGGTATGGCTACACCTTC,CASSFRTGGYGYTF
TRBV4-2,TRBD1,TRBJ2-3,NA,TGTGCCAGCAGCCGCGCTGGGACAGACGATACGCAGTATTTT,CASSRAGTDDTQYF
TRBV12-3/TRBV12-4,NA,TRBJ2-3,many,TGTGCCAGCAGGACAGGGGAGGGACGAGGGGCGCAGTATTTT,CASRTGEGRGAQYF
TRBV29-1,NA,TRBJ2-3,NA,TGCAGCGTTGCATCTCTCAACCCTTCAGATACGCAGTATTTT,CSVASLNPSDTQYF
TRBV6-5,NA,TRBJ1-5,NA,TGTGCCAGCAGCCTAAACTGGGGGGCCGATAGCAATCAGCCCCAGCATTTT,CASSLNWGADSNQPQHF
TRBV5-1,NA,TRBJ1-5,few,TGCGCCAGCAGCTTGGAGGGGGGGCGGCAGCCCCAGCATTTT,CASSLEGGRQPQHF
TRBV7-2,TRBD1,TRBJ2-6,few,TGTGCCAGCAGCTTGACAGGGAATTATGGGGCCAACGTCCTGACTTTC,CASSLTGNYGANVLTF
TRBV5-1,TRBD2,TRBJ2-3,many,TGCGCCAGCAGCCGGGGGGGCACAGATACGCAGTATTTT,CASSRGGTDTQYF
TRBV15,TRBD1,TRBJ1-5,NA,TGTGCCACCAGCAGAGGCGACAGGGAGAGCAATCAGCCCCAGCATTTT,CATSRGDRESNQPQHF
TRBV7-3,NA,TRBJ1-2,few,TGTGCCAGCAGCTTATCGGGCCGTCGTGGCTACACCTTC,CASSLSGRRGYTF
TRBV7-9,NA,TRBJ1-1,NA,TGTGCCAGCAGCCTGGGGGTATCAGCTTTCTTT,CASSLGVSAFF
TRBV7-2,TRBD2,TRBJ2-3,NA,TGTGCCAGCAGCCCCCGGGGCGGGGTAGCGGGGACCACAGATACGCAGTATTTT,CASSPRGGVAGTTDTQYF
TRBV19,NA,TRBJ1-1,NA,TGTGCCAGTAGTGCCGGGGGCTGGAACACTGAAGCTTTCTTT,CASSAGGWNTEAFF
TRBV12-3/TRBV12-4,NA,TRBJ2-7,few,TGTGCCAGCAGTCCCCCGGTCAGGTCCTACGAGCAGTACTTC,CASSPPVRSYEQYF
TRBV5-5,NA,TRBJ1-2,few,TGTGCCAGCAGCCTCCTCCCTGGTGGCTACACCTTC,CASSLLPGGYTF
TRBV6-2/TRBV6-3,TRBD2,TRBJ2-5,NA,TGTGCCAGCAGCCTTGGACTAGCGGGGAGGTTAGAGACCCAGTACTTC,CASSLGLAGRLETQYF
TRBV6-1,NA,TRBJ2-5,NA,TGTGCCAGCAGTTCACAGCTCCGGGAGACCCAGTACTTC,CASSSQLRETQYF
TRBV6-2/TRBV6-3,NA,TRBJ1-5,NA,TGTGCCAGCAGTTACGGTTTTAGCAATCAGCCCCAGCATTTT,CASSYGFSNQPQHF
TRBV9,NA,TRBJ2-1,NA,TGTGCCAGCAGCGTAGCGGAACGTGGGACCTACAATGAGCAGTTCTTC,CASSVAERGTYNEQFF
TRBV7-3,TRBD2,TRBJ2-3,NA,TGTGCCAGCAGCTCCACGACTAGCGCAGATACGCAGTATTTT,CASSSTTSADTQYF
TRBV5-1,NA,TRBJ2-5,few,TGCGCCAGCAGCCCAGTCCCCCCCAGGGAGACCCAGTACTTC,CASSPVPPRETQYF
TRBV10-1,NA,TRBJ1-6,few,TGCGCCAGCAGTGAGTCTTCGGGATCACCCCTCCACTTT,CASSESSGSPLHF
TRBV5-6,NA,TRBJ2-7,few,TGTGCCAGCAGCTTGAAACAGCTCGTTACCTACGAGCAGTACTTC,CASSLKQLVTYEQYF
TRBV5-1,NA,TRBJ1-6,few,TGCGCCAGCAGCTTCAGGGAGACCTATAATTCACCCCTCCACTTT,CASSFRETYNSPLHF
TRBV6-5,NA,TRBJ1-4,many,TGTGCCAGCAGCTACGGGGTCAGAGCGAGGAAGGGTGCTGAAAAACTGTTTTTT,CASSYGVRARKGAEKLFF
TRBV7-2,NA,TRBJ1-5,few,TGTGCCAGCAGCTTAGGTGACGGCTATTATAGCAATCAGCCCCAGCATTTT,CASSLGDGYYSNQPQHF
TRBV7-3,TRBD1,TRBJ2-1,NA,TGTGCCAGCAGCCCCGGGACAGGGATATCAAATGAGCAGTTCTTC,CASSPGTGISNEQFF
TRBV5-1,NA,TRBJ1-6,few,TGCGCCAGCAGCTCACAAGTCGGGGGCTCCTATAATTCACCCCTCCACTTT,CASSSQVGGSYNSPLHF
TRBV7-9,TRBD1,TRBJ1-4,NA,TGTGCCAGCAGGGGAATCGGGACAGGGGATGAAAAACTGTTTTTT,CASRGIGTGDEKLFF
TRBV4-1,NA,TRBJ1-2,NA,TGCGCCAGCAGGAACAGTTCCCGCTATGGCTACACCTTC,CASRNSSRYGYTF
TRBV20-1,NA,TRBJ1-5,few,TGCAGTGCCATGGGCAGGGGATATAGCAATCAGCCCCAGCATTTT,CSAMGRGYSNQPQHF
TRBV2,TRBD2,TRBJ2-7,many,TGTGCCAGCGAAAGCCTAGCGGGAGTATCCTACGAGCAGTACTTC,CASESLAGVSYEQYF
TRBV7-8,TRBD2,TRBJ2-1,few,TGTGCCAGCAGCTTAGCGCCGGGGGGGAAGTCCTACAATGAGCAGTTCTTC,CASSLAPGGKSYNEQFF
TRBV18,TRBD1,TRBJ1-5,few,TGTGCCAGCTCACCCCGGACAGGGGGAGGCAATCAGCCCCAGCATTTT,CASSPRTGGGNQPQHF
TRBV4-3,TRBD2,TRBJ2-3,NA,TGCGCCAGCAGCGAGCGGGGGGGCCTGCAACACACAGATACGCAGTATTTT,CASSERGGLQHTDTQYF